The 14 T cell receptor beta chains below were found in one sample sequenced in a study of cytomegalovirus exposure and HLA in healthy donors. PCR involved 60 Vbeta and 13 Jbeta primers. Clones were sequenced by immunoSEQ multiplex PCR, and TCRdb holds only the in-frame ones, with some missing. This sample has 100,000 to 150,000 clones; roughly 80% occur once, and the top ten carry under 0.3%. The sequenced sample consisted of PBMCs. The receptors stem from a man aged 45-65 years in good health and CMV-seronegative.

On this clone: Other DNA sequences in the sample encode the same CDR3. The J gene is TRBJ1-5, the V gene TRBV7-8, with D possibly matching TRBD1 (6 bases). Trimming removed 3 bases from V and 1 base from J, with 10 bases in between. The germline V gene encodes CDR1 SGHVS and CDR2 FQNEAQ. CDR3 length equals 15 residues. CDR3 sequence (DNA): TGTGCCAGCAGCTTGGGCAGGGGAAGCAATCAGCCCCAGCATTTT. This gives the protein CASSLGRGSNQPQHF.

The J gene is TRBJ1-2, the V gene TRBV20-1; D may be TRBD1 (6 bases). Germline V gene lookup returns CDR1 DFQATT and CDR2 SNEGSKA (reference sequence). This CDR3 region has 11 residues. Trimming took off 4 bases at V and 8 bases at J, with 11 bases between the two ends. The CDR3 protein is CSATTGGGYTF. CDR3 DNA: TGCAGTGCTACGACAGGAGGAGGCTACACCTTC.

The chain couples TRBV11-2 to TRBJ2-3; D unclear. This CDR3 spans 13 amino acids. V lost 3 bases to trimming and J lost 1 base, with 5 bases between them. Germline CDR1 SGHAT, CDR2 FQNNGV. The CDR3 nucleotides are TGTGCCAGCAGCTTTGGAGGCACAGATACGCAGTATTTT. Protein: CASSFGGTDTQYF.

The chain has TRBV19 and TRBJ2-7; 10 positions match TRBD2. V lost 1 base to trimming and J lost 2 bases; unmatched junction nucleotides: 8. Per germline, CDR1 LNHDA and CDR2 SQIVND (reference sequence). The CDR3 extends over 17 amino acids. CDR3: CASSIALRTSGTYEQYF. In DNA form, the CDR3 reads TGTGCCAGTAGTATAGCCTTGCGGACTAGCGGAACCTACGAGCAGTACTTC.

The chain is built from TRBV7-3 and TRBJ1-1; a possible D gene is TRBD1 (6 bases). The CDR3 extends over 13 amino acids. CDR1 is SGHTA, CDR2 FQGTGA, per germline. V lost 5 bases to trimming and J lost 1 base, with 8 bases between them. The CDR3 coding sequence is TGTGCCAGCAGCATGGACAGGAACACTGAAGCTTTCTTT. Translating gives CASSMDRNTEAFF.

The V and J genes are TRBV9 and TRBJ1-2; possible D gene TRBD1, 6 bases. V was trimmed by 3 bases and J by 5 bases, leaving 8 bases between them. The CDR3 sequence is 12 residues long. Germline V gene lookup returns CDR1 SGDLS and CDR2 YYNGEE. The CDR3, as DNA: TGTGCCAGCAGCGCAGGGGTATATGGCTACACCTTC. Its translation is CASSAGVYGYTF.

This clone has only one observation. J is TRBJ2-3 and V is TRBV6-5; the D gene is possibly TRBD1 (6 bases). Germline CDR1 is MNHEY and CDR2 is SVGAGI. The V end was cut by 4 bases, the J end by 6 bases, with 11 bases between. This CDR3 comprises 13 residues. DNA for the CDR3: TGTGCCAGCAGTTGGGGACATCCTGATACGCAGTATTTT. This codes for CASSWGHPDTQYF.

This clone was detected once. The gene calls are TRBV30 and TRBJ2-3; tentative D call: TRBD2 (6 bases). The CDR3 is 14 residues long. Germline V gene data show CDR1 as GTSNPN and CDR2 as SVGIG (reference sequence). Trimming stripped 3 bases from V and 3 bases from J, with 13 bases between. The CDR3 sequence is CAWSGGLVTDTQYF. CDR3 DNA: TGTGCCTGGAGCGGGGGTCTCGTTACAGATACGCAGTATTTT.

The V call is TRBV6-5, the J call TRBJ1-3; no definite D call. The CDR3 has 16 residues. Deletions cut 0 bases from V and 0 bases from J, with 9 bases between. Per germline, CDR1 MNHEY and CDR2 SVGAGI. The CDR3 region is CASSYSRASSGNTIYF. The CDR3 bases are TGTGCCAGCAGTTACTCGAGGGCGAGCTCTGGAAACACCATATATTTT.

J is TRBJ1-1 and V is TRBV28; no clear D. The CDR3 contains 15 residues. Trimming pared 3 bases from V and 10 bases from J, leaving 21 bases between. Looked up from germline, CDR1 is MDHEN and CDR2 is SYDVKM. The CDR3: CASSFGELAIVGAFF. DNA for the CDR3: TGTGCCAGCAGTTTTGGGGAGCTTGCTATTGTAGGAGCTTTCTTT.

This clone has only one observation. The rearrangement joins TRBV30 to TRBJ2-2; TRBD1 aligns across 9 bases. After removal of 0 bases from V and 5 bases from J, the junction contained 4 bases not matched to a gene. The CDR3 is made up of 15 amino acids. Germline V lookup: CDR1 GTSNPN, CDR2 SVGIG (reference sequence). The CDR3 DNA reads TGTGCCTGGAGTGTGGGGACAGGGTTGACCGGGGAGCTGTTTTTT. Protein: CAWSVGTGLTGELFF.

The chain has TRBV6-1 and TRBJ2-3; tentatively, D is TRBD2 (6 bases). This CDR3 is 15 amino acids long. The germline gives CDR1 MNHNS, CDR2 SASEGT. V lost 8 bases and J lost 1, with 16 bases in between. The CDR3 loop is CASAPGAYGTDTQYF. CDR3 nucleotide sequence: TGTGCCAGCGCCCCGGGAGCTTATGGCACAGATACGCAGTATTTT.

This rearrangement joins TRBV6-1 to TRBJ1-1; 7 nucleotides agree with TRBD1. V was clipped by 4 bases and J by 0 bases; unmatched bases: 5. Per germline, CDR1 MNHNS and CDR2 SASEGT. The CDR3 runs 15 residues. The CDR3: CASSGTRGMNTEAFF. CDR3 coding DNA: TGTGCCAGCAGTGGGACCAGGGGGATGAACACTGAAGCTTTCTTT.

This clone was recorded a few times. This chain uses TRBV6-6 with TRBJ1-1; the match to TRBD1 covers 11 bases. CDR1 and CDR2 from the germline V gene are MNHNY and SVGAGI (reference sequence). The length of the CDR3 is 13 residues. V shed 11 bases and J 5 bases; nucleotides not matched to a gene: 7. In DNA form, the CDR3 reads TGTGCCCATGGACAGGGGGCTCGGACTGAAGCTTTCTTT. It specifies CAHGQGARTEAFF.